This TCR beta chain originates from a study of control samples from healthy donors and cancer patients. The method was immunoSEQ multiplex PCR; TCRdb's version includes in-frame clones alone and lacks a portion of them. The sample carries approximately 150,000 clones, more than 85% recorded once. The CDR3 sequence is 14 residues long. The V gene's germline CDR1 is SGDLS and CDR2 YYNGEE. Between the trimmed V and J ends, which lost 2 bases and 7 bases, there was a span of 15 bases. The sequence came from a man younger than 35 in good health. Sequenced material: blood. The chain has TRBV9 and TRBJ1-2, with D hard to call. CDR3 loop: CASSVSGGSSGYTF. The DNA of the CDR3 is TGTGCCAGCAGCGTGTCAGGCGGGTCTAGTGGCTACACCTTC. The entire variable domain, with the rest obtained from reference TRBV9 and TRBJ1-2, is as follows: DSGVTQTPKHLITATGQRVTLRCSPRSGDLSVYWYQQSLDQGLQFLIQYYNGEERAKGNILERFSAQQFPDLHSELNLSSLELGDSALYFCASSVSGGSSGYTFGSGTRLTVV.